Below, one T cell receptor (beta chain) is given with its context. Only one count was recorded for this clone. This clone's antigen is unknown. Base qualities were left out, and no much larger clone turns up one base away. CDR1 and CDR2 are drawn from the germline V gene: MNHEY, SVGAGI. Relative to germline, V is 0 bases shorter and J is 12 bases shorter, with 18 bases between their ends. The CDR3 has 14 amino acids, counting the end cysteine and phenylalanine. The retained sequence is limited to the CDR3, 42 bases, with the frame set at the first base. For the CD8 naive samples, CD45RO-negative cells were positively selected for CCR7, yielding a CD45RA+CCR7+ population from which TemRA cells were excluded. Donors were healthy HIV-negative adults with no recently reported acute infections or vaccinations. Only Caucasian adults living in Nashville, Tennessee, USA were represented among the donors. After blood collection by leukapheresis, PBMCs were isolated using Ficoll-Histopaque density gradient centrifugation and then cryopreserved in the vapor phase of liquid nitrogen. Analytical flow cytometry was used to check the purity and quantity of every magnetically sorted T cell population. Each sorted fraction had its genomic DNA isolated and then quantified by UV absorbance on a Nanodrop 2000c.

TCR CDR3 regions were amplified from genomic DNA by multiplex PCR using the deep immunoSEQ assay. Extracted genomic DNA from each cell subset was spread evenly across all wells of several immunoSEQ 96-well plates, with each plate serving as a replicate. For sorted subsets, each replicate PCR was loaded with roughly 0.2 ug genomic DNA, equivalent to 30,000 or so T cell genomes. Purified libraries were measured with a Qubit 3.0 fluorometer, size-checked on a Bioanalyzer 2100, and measured again with the KAPA Library Quantification kit. Every immunoSEQ 96-well plate was sequenced on a dedicated single-read 150-cycle Illumina NextSeq 550 flow cell. The published analysis was carried out like this. Because the immunoSEQ output held only junctional sequences and lacked quality scores, the filtering could not match the filtering applied to full-length reads. Sequences were annotated with PyIR, a Python wrapper for IgBLAST v1.9, and V/J genes and CDR3 were assigned using IMGT germline references. Any read was removed if the V/J assignment was weak (E-value above 1e-6), the CDR3 was missing, or the read contained stop codons, out-of-frame junctions, or ambiguous translated residues. A V3J clonotype was defined by an identical inferred V gene, J gene, and CDR3 amino acid sequence. Percentage overlap between repertoires was computed as shared unique clonotypes divided by the size of the smaller repertoire. Repertoire richness was assessed with RTK rarefaction, the Chao1 estimator, and Recon v2.1 estimates of unobserved clonotypes. For all TCRbeta clonotypes obtained by the gDNA method from a handful of donors, generation probabilities were computed with OLGA. TCRdb took over this immuneACCESS table, retaining in-frame rearrangements with V and J assigned. Such tables are incomplete; in checked studies, under half of the missing clones stem from an unresolved V gene, and the remainder is unexplained. D and trimming were read from the DNA, whereas the V and J calls and clone size are those reported in that table. Here the sample has some 2,000,000 clones; less than 95% occur a single time. In total, the top ten clones hold roughly 1% of the sample.

The data originate from a study of shared clonotypes between healthy human individuals (dated by TCRdb to 2020 to 2022). General notes on the study: A couple of women and three men aged 18 to 49 years were included in the cohort. Per donor, three plates each were used for CD4 naive and CD4 memory, two for CD8 naive, and one for CD8 memory. To estimate repertoire size and how much clonotypes are shared between individuals, the study performed deep sequencing of blood TCR repertoires from roughly five healthy adults. Libraries were prepared and TCR repertoires were sequenced by different laboratories using diverse techniques, in order to increase sequencing depth and limit assay-specific biases. Each donor's leukapheresis produced roughly between roughly 0.9 and 8.9 billion PBMCs.

The paper's findings and limits, for the study overall: Based on pairwise subsampling, the degree of clonotype sharing among donors was expected to be affected by sequencing depth. Clonotypes shared by all four sorted-subset donors showed higher generation probabilities than non-shared clonotypes. Estimated clonotype richness was generally larger for naive than for memory subsets. Because the study included only a small number of donors, the genetic and exposure-history diversity represented was limited. Sampling was restricted to blood, and TCR repertoires in tissue are likely to differ from TCR repertoires in blood. Across a handful of donors, approximately 5% of naive CD4, 3.5% of naive CD8, 2.3% of memory CD4, and 0.4% of memory CD8 clonotypes were shared. Incomplete sequencing was indicated by rarefaction of sorted-subset datasets, despite the large sequencing depth.

The origin of this receptor is a man younger than 30 in good health. The sequenced material came from naive CD8+ T cells sorted from blood. This sample's cell subset or site label indicates: CD45RA+CCR7+. The V and J genes are TRBV6-5 and TRBJ2-7; TRBD2 could be the D gene, as 5 bases match. This receptor has the CDR3 CASSYSNSRVLGYF. The nucleotide sequence is TGTGCCAGCAGTTACTCGAATTCGCGGGTCCTAGGGTACTTC.